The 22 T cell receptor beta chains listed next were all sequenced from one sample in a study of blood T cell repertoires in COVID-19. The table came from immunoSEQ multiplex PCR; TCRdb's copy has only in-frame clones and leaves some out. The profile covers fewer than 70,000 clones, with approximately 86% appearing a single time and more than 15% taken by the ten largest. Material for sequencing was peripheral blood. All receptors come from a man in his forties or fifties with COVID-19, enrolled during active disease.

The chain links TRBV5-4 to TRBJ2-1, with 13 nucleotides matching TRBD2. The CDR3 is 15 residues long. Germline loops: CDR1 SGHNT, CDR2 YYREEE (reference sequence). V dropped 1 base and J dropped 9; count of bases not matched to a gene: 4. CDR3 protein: CASSLTSGGAGEQFF. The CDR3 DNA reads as TGTGCCAGCAGCTTGACTAGCGGGGGGGCTGGTGAGCAGTTCTTC.

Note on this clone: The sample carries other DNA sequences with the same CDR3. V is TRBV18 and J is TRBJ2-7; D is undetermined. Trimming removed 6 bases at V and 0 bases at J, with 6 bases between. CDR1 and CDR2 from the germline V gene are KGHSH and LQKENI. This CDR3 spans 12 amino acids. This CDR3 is CASSPSSYEQYF. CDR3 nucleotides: TGTGCCAGCTCCCCTAGCTCCTACGAGCAGTACTTC. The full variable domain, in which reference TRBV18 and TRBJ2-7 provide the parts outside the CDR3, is NAGVMQNPRHLVRRRGQEARLRCSPMKGHSHVYWYRQLPEEGLKFMVYLQKENIIDESGMPKERFSAEFPKEGPSILRIQQVVRGDSAAYFCASSPSSYEQYFGPGTRLTVT.

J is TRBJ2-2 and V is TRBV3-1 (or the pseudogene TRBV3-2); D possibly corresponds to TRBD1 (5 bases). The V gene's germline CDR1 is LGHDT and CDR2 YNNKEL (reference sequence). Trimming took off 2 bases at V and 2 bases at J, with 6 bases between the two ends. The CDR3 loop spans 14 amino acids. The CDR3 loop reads CASSQQGNTGELFF. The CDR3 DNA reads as TGTGCCAGCAGCCAACAGGGAAACACCGGGGAGCTGTTTTTT.

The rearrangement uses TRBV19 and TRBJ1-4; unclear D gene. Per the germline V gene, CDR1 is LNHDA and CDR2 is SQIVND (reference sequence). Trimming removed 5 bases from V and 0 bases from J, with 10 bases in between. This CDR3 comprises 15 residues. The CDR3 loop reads CASSFAFATNEKLFF. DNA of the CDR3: TGTGCCAGTAGTTTTGCGTTTGCAACTAATGAAAAACTGTTTTTT.

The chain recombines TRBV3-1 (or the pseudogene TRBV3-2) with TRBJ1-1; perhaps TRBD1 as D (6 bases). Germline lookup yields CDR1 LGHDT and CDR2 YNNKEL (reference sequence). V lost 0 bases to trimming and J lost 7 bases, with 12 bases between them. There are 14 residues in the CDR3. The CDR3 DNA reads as TGTGCCAGCAGCCAAGATTCGGGGGGCGGTGAAGCTTTCTTT. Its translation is CASSQDSGGGEAFF.

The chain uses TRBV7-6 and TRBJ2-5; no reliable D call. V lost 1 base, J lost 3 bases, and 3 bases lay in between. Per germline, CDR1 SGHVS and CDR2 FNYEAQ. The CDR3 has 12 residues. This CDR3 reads CASSLVEETQYF. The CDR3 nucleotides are TGTGCCAGCAGCTTAGTAGAAGAGACCCAGTACTTC.

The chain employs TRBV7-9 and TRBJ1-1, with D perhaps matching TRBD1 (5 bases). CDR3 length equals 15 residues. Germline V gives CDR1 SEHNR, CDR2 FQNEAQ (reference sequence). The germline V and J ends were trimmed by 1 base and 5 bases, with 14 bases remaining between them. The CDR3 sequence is CASSLDSATDTEAFF. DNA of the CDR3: TGTGCCAGCAGCTTAGATTCCGCGACAGATACTGAAGCTTTCTTT.

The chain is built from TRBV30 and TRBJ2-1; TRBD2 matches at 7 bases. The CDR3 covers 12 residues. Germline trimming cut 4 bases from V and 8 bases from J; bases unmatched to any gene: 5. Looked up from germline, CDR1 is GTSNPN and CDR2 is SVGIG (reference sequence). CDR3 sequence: CAWNGLGYEQFF. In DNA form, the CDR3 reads TGTGCCTGGAACGGACTAGGGTATGAGCAGTTCTTC.

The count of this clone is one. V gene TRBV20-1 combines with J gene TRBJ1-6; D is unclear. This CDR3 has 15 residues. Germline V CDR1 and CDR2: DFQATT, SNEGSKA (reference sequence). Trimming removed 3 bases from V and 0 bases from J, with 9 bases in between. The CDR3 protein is CSASSWSSYNSPLHF. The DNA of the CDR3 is TGCAGTGCTAGTAGCTGGAGCTCCTATAATTCACCCCTCCACTTT.

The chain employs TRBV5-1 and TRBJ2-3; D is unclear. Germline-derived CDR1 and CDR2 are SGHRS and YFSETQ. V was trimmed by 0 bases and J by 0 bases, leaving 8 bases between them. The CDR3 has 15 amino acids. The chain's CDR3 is CASSLVSVSTDTQYF. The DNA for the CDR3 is TGCGCCAGCAGCTTGGTCTCCGTAAGCACAGATACGCAGTATTTT.

The CDR3: CASSESFSLANTEAFF. Written as DNA, the CDR3 is TGTGCCAGCAGTGAATCCTTCAGTCTCGCGAACACTGAAGCTTTCTTT. The chain carries TRBV6-1 and TRBJ1-1; the D is unclear. Germline V gene data show CDR1 as MNHNS and CDR2 as SASEGT. With 2 bases removed from V and 1 base from J, the gap between germline ends came to 14 bases. The CDR3 runs to 16 residues.

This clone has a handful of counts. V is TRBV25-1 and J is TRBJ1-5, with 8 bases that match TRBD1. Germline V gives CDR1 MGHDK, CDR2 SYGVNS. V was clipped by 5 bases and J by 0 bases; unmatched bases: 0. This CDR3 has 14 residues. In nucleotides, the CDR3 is TGTGCCAGCAGTACAGGGGGTAGCAATCAGCCCCAGCATTTT. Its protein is CASSTGGSNQPQHF.

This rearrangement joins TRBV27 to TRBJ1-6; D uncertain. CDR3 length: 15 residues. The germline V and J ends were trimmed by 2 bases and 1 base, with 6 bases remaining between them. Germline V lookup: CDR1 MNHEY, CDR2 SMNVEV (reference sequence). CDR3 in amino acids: CASSLQVSYNSPLHF. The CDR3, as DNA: TGTGCCAGCAGTTTACAGGTTTCCTATAATTCACCCCTCCACTTT.

The CDR3 here is CAWSITGGYEQYF. The CDR3 DNA is TGTGCCTGGAGTATTACAGGGGGTTACGAGCAGTACTTC. The chain uses TRBV30 and TRBJ2-7, with 8 bases fitting TRBD1. Germline loops: CDR1 GTSNPN, CDR2 SVGIG (reference sequence). The CDR3 consists of 13 residues. The trim removed 2 bases at V and 4 bases at J, leaving 4 bases unmatched.

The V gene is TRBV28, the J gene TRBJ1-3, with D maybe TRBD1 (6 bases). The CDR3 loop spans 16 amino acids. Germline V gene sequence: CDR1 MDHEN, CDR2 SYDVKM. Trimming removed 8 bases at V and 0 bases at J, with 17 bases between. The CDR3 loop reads CASLGADKLSGNTIYF. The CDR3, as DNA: TGTGCCAGCTTGGGGGCCGACAAACTCTCTGGAAACACCATATATTTT.

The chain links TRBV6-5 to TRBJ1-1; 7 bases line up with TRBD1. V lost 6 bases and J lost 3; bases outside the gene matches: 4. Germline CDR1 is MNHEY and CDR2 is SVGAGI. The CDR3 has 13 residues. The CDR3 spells CASSYRGHTEAFF. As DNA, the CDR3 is TGTGCCAGCAGCTACAGGGGTCACACTGAAGCTTTCTTT.

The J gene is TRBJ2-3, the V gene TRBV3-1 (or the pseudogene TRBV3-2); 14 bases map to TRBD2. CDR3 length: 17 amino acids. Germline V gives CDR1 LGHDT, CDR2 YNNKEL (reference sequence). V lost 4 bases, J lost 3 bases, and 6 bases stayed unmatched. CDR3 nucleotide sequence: TGTGCCAGCAGCCCCTCTGGGACTAGCGGGGGAACAGATACGCAGTATTTT. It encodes CASSPSGTSGGTDTQYF.

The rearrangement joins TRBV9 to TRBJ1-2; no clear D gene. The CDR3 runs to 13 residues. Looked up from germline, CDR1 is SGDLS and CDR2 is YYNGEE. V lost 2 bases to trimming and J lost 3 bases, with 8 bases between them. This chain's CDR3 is CASSVGDDYGYTF. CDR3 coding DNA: TGTGCCAGCAGCGTGGGCGATGACTATGGCTACACCTTC. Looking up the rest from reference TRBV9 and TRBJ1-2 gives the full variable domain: DSGVTQTPKHLITATGQRVTLRCSPRSGDLSVYWYQQSLDQGLQFLIQYYNGEERAKGNILERFSAQQFPDLHSELNLSSLELGDSALYFCASSVGDDYGYTFGSGTRLTVV.

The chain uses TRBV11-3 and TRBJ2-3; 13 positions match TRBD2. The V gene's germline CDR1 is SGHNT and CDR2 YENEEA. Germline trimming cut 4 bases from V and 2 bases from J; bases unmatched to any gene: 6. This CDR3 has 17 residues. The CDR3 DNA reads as TGTGCCAGCAGCTCCAGAACTAGCGGGGGGGACACAGATACGCAGTATTTT. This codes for CASSSRTSGGDTDTQYF.

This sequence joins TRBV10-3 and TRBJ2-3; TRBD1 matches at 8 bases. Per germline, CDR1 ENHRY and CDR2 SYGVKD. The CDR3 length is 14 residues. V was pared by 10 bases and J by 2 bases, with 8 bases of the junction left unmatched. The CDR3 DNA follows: TGTGCCAGCAGAGACAGGGGACCCACAGATACGCAGTATTTT. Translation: CASRDRGPTDTQYF.

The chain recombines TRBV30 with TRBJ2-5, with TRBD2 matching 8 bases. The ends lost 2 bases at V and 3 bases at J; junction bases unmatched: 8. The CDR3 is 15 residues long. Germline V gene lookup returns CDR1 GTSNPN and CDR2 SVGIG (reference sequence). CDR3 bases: TGTGCCTGGAGTCTCAAGGGTAGCGGGGAAGAGACCCAGTACTTC. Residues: CAWSLKGSGEETQYF.

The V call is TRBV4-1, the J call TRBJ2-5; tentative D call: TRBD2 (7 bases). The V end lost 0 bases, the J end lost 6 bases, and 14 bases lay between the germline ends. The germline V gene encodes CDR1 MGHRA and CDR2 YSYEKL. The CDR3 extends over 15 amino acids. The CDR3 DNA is TGCGCCAGCAGCCAAGACCGGGGGGCATTAAAGACCCAGTACTTC. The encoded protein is CASSQDRGALKTQYF.